These T cell receptor beta chains were read from a single sample in a study of cytomegalovirus exposure and HLA in healthy donors. Repertoires were generated with immunoSEQ multiplex PCR, while TCRdb's copy carries only in-frame clones and drops some. Of some 89,000 clones in the sample, 75% to 90% were seen once. The sequencing input was PBMCs. These receptors originate from a man aged 35 to 55 in good health and CMV-seropositive. The CDR3 runs from the conserved cysteine through the conserved F or W. D genes are given only for firm matches. Rows give clone size only sometimes, using once, few, many, or a class for an expanded clone.

d_call	v_call	clone_size	j_call	cdr3_nt	cdr3_aa
TRBD1	TRBV5-1	-	TRBJ2-7	TGCGCCAGCAGCCCAGGGACAGGGGAGGTAGGCTACGAGCAGTACTTC	CASSPGTGEVGYEQYF
TRBD2	TRBV6-1	few	TRBJ2-1	TGTGCCAGCAGTGGCTCTAGCGGGAGCTCCTACAATGAGCAGTTCTTC	CASSGSSGSSYNEQFF
TRBD2	TRBV9	-	TRBJ2-3	TGTGCCAGCAGCCAACGAGCGGGGGGATTTAGCACAGATACGCAGTATTTT	CASSQRAGGFSTDTQYF
TRBD1	TRBV6-1	-	TRBJ2-5	TGTGCCAGCAGGCGAGGCACAGGGGGCGACGGGACCCAGTACTTC	CASRRGTGGDGTQYF
-	TRBV18	-	TRBJ2-3	TGTGCCAGCTCATCCCTCACAGGGAGCACAGATACGCAGTATTTT	CASSSLTGSTDTQYF
TRBD2	TRBV10-3	-	TRBJ2-3	TGTGCCATCAGTGAGCAAGGACTAGCGGGAGAAGTCACAGATACGCAGTATTTT	CAISEQGLAGEVTDTQYF
-	TRBV28	-	TRBJ2-4	TGTGCCAGCGCCAGATCGTTAGCCAAAAACATTCAGTACTTC	CASARSLAKNIQYF
-	TRBV15	-	TRBJ2-2	TGTGCCACCAGCAGACCGGAGGTCGGGGAGCTGTTTTTT	CATSRPEVGELFF
-	TRBV19	-	TRBJ1-4	TGTGCCAGTAGTCCTCCAGGAGGCTACCTTAATGAAAAACTGTTTTTT	CASSPPGGYLNEKLFF
TRBD1	TRBV9	-	TRBJ2-7	TGTGCCAGCAGCCCAGGACAGGGGCCCGCCTACGAGCAGTACTTC	CASSPGQGPAYEQYF
TRBD1	TRBV10-3	-	TRBJ1-1	TGTGCCATCAGTGAGGACAGGGGGAGGGACACTGAAGCTTTCTTT	CAISEDRGRDTEAFF
-	TRBV30	-	TRBJ1-2	TGTGCCTGGAGTATAGGGGCAAACTATGGCTACACCTTC	CAWSIGANYGYTF
-	TRBV6-1	few	TRBJ2-7	TGTGCCAGCAGACGAGGAGCCGAGCAGTACTTC	CASRRGAEQYF
-	TRBV21-1	medium-sized	TRBJ2-7	TGTGCCACCCCACCACAGGGGAGGCAGTACTTC	CATPPQGRQYF
-	TRBV27	-	TRBJ1-1	TGTGCCAGCAGTTCTCTACCCGGTAAGGACATGAACACTGAAGCTTTCTTT	CASSSLPGKDMNTEAFF
-	TRBV28	-	TRBJ2-7	TGTGCCAGCAGTTTAATTCAGGGGTACTACGAGCAGTACTTC	CASSLIQGYYEQYF
TRBD2	TRBV27	-	TRBJ2-4	TGTGCCAGCAGCCCTAGCGGGGTCCCCCAAAACATTCAGTACTTC	CASSPSGVPQNIQYF
TRBD1	TRBV19	-	TRBJ2-3	TGTGCCAGTAATCGACAGGGCAGCACAGATACGCAGTATTTT	CASNRQGSTDTQYF
-	TRBV5-1	-	TRBJ2-2	TGCGCCAGCAGCTTGGCGGCTAGCCTCGGGGAGCTGTTTTTT	CASSLAASLGELFF
-	TRBV28	-	TRBJ1-2	TGTGCCAGCAGTTTTGGGCTGACGAACTATGGCTACACCTTC	CASSFGLTNYGYTF
-	TRBV7-9	-	TRBJ1-2	TGTGCCAGCAGTGGTGCCGGACAGCGTAACTATGGCTACACCTTC	CASSGAGQRNYGYTF
-	TRBV5-1	-	TRBJ2-3	TGCGCCAGCAGACCACAGGGAACGACAGATACGCAGTATTTT	CASRPQGTTDTQYF
TRBD1	TRBV2	once	TRBJ2-7	TGTGCCAGCAGTCTCGACAGGGGATACGAGCAGTACTTC	CASSLDRGYEQYF
-	TRBV28	-	TRBJ2-1	TGTGCCAGCAGAGACCGTGCGGGTAGGAGGGATGAGCAGTTCTTC	CASRDRAGRRDEQFF
TRBD2	TRBV7-2	-	TRBJ2-7	TGTGCCAGCAGATGGGAGGGCCGCGACGAGCAGTACTTC	CASRWEGRDEQYF
TRBD1	TRBV27	-	TRBJ1-2	TGTGCCAGCAGTGCCCGGACAGGGGACTATGGCTACACCTTC	CASSARTGDYGYTF
TRBD2	TRBV5-4	-	TRBJ2-1	TGTGCCAGCAGCTTGGATGGGACTAGCGGGACCAATGAGCAGTTCTTC	CASSLDGTSGTNEQFF
-	TRBV27	-	TRBJ1-6	TGTGCCAGCAGTTTGGTACAGGCCCAGAATTCACCCCTCCACTTT	CASSLVQAQNSPLHF
-	TRBV6-1	once	TRBJ1-1	TGTGCCAGCAGTGAAGCTATGGGAGGGCTGAACACTGAAGCTTTCTTT	CASSEAMGGLNTEAFF
TRBD1	TRBV6-4	-	TRBJ2-1	TGTGCCAGCAGCCAGAGCTCAGGGGGCGGACACAATGAGCAGTTCTTC	CASSQSSGGGHNEQFF
TRBD2	TRBV27	-	TRBJ2-7	TGTGCCAGCAGTTTATCGAGGGGGGCGGGAGGGAACTACGAGCAGTACTTC	CASSLSRGAGGNYEQYF
-	TRBV27	-	TRBJ2-1	TGTGCCAGCAGTTTAGAGAAGAGCTCCTACAATGAGCAGTTCTTC	CASSLEKSSYNEQFF
-	TRBV6-1	-	TRBJ1-5	TGTGCCAGCAGTGCCCTCGCGTTGCCCCAGCATTTT	CASSALALPQHF
-	TRBV19	-	TRBJ1-1	TGTGCCAGTAGTATAAATCGGAACACTGAAGCTTTCTTT	CASSINRNTEAFF
TRBD2	TRBV25-1	-	TRBJ2-1	TGTGCCAGCAGCGGATGGGGGGGGTACAATGAGCAGTTCTTC	CASSGWGGYNEQFF
TRBD1	TRBV5-1	once	TRBJ2-1	TGCGCCAGCAGCTTGGAGGGACAGGGAAGCTACAATGAGCAGTTCTTC	CASSLEGQGSYNEQFF
-	TRBV9	once	TRBJ1-5	TGTGCCAGCAGCGTAGGGGGGAGGGACAATCAGCCCCAGCATTTT	CASSVGGRDNQPQHF
-	TRBV30	-	TRBJ1-2	TGTGCCTGGGAAACAGGGACCTATGGCTACACCTTC	CAWETGTYGYTF
TRBD1	TRBV5-6	-	TRBJ1-2	TGTGCCAGCAGCCCTGGGACAGGGGGCCACTATGGCTACACCTTC	CASSPGTGGHYGYTF
-	TRBV11-3	-	TRBJ1-5	TGTGCCAGCAGCTTTGGACATACCTATCAGCCCCAGCATTTT	CASSFGHTYQPQHF
TRBD2	TRBV13	-	TRBJ2-3	TGTGCCAGCAGCTTAGCGGGGGGAATCACAGATACGCAGTATTTT	CASSLAGGITDTQYF